Below are 10 T cell receptor beta chains sequenced from a single sample in a study of T cell repertoires in cytomegalovirus infection. TCRdb itself ran the reads through MiXCR, one entry per CDR3 protein. The sample holds hundreds of thousands of distinct CDR3 sequences, 15% to 20% seen once. Material: PBMCs. All receptors come from a human donor in good health (CMV status not recorded). Some clones in this sample may be carry-over from other donors' samples.

This clonotype was observed a handful of times. The chain recombines TRBV6-6 with TRBJ2-7; TRBD2 matches 11 bases. In germline, CDR1 is MNHNY, CDR2 SVGAGI (reference sequence). This CDR3 is built from 15 residues. The ends lost 4 bases at V and 2 bases at J; junction bases unmatched: 4. DNA for the CDR3: TGTGCCAGCAGTTCTAGCGGGGGGCCTCCCTACGAGCAGTACTTC. Translating it yields CASSSSGGPPYEQYF.

Only a few counts were recorded for this clonotype. The chain uses TRBV28 and TRBJ2-7, with D perhaps given as TRBD1 or TRBD2 (5 bases each). V shed 4 bases and J shed 9 bases, with 16 bases lying between them. The CDR3 runs 13 residues. Germline CDR1 and CDR2: MDHEN and SYDVKM. The CDR3 bases are TGTGCCAGCAGTTGGGACCCCGGTGCAGGGCAGTACTTC. Residues: CASSWDPGAGQYF.

This clonotype was found a few times. This chain uses TRBV27 with TRBJ2-7; weak D call: TRBD1 (6 bases). Germline V CDR1 and CDR2: MNHEY, SMNVEV (reference sequence). The germline V and J ends were trimmed by 7 bases and 3 bases, with 25 bases remaining between them. CDR3 length equals 17 residues. The CDR3 region is CASTPLPRGGVYYEQYF. CDR3 nucleotides: TGTGCCAGCACCCCCTTACCCCGTGGGGGCGTGTACTACGAGCAGTACTTC.

This clonotype was seen more than once but under ten times. The chain is built from TRBV4-1 and TRBJ1-2, with a weak D call TRBD1 (5 bases). The CDR3 has 17 amino acids. Trimming took 2 bases from V and 2 from J, leaving 18 bases between them. Germline V gives CDR1 MGHRA, CDR2 YSYEKL. CDR3 amino acids: CASSQSPADSANYGYTF. Written as DNA, the CDR3 is TGCGCCAGCAGCCAATCTCCTGCTGACAGCGCGAACTATGGCTACACCTTC.

This clonotype has at least ten counts. The CDR3 DNA reads as TGTGCCAGCAGTTACTCGGCGCCACAGGGCAGCTATGGCTACACCTTC. This translates into CASSYSAPQGSYGYTF. The chain links TRBV6-5 to TRBJ1-2; the D gene is possibly TRBD1 (6 bases). Germline V gene lookup returns CDR1 MNHEY and CDR2 SVGAGI. V lost 0 bases to trimming and J lost 4 bases, with 15 bases between them. This CDR3 has 16 residues.

This clonotype showed up just a few times. V usage is TRBV20-1 and J usage is TRBJ2-7; tentative D call: TRBD2 (6 bases). CDR1 is DFQATT, CDR2 SNEGSKA, per germline (reference sequence). The CDR3 has 12 residues. Trimming shortened V by 6 bases and J by 7 bases, and 16 bases separated the two germline ends. This CDR3 is CSASDIGGEQYF. In nucleotides, the CDR3 is TGCAGTGCGAGTGACATCGGAGGGGAGCAGTACTTC.

This chain joins TRBV27 and TRBJ2-7, with D uncertain. Germline CDR1 reads MNHEY; CDR2 reads SMNVEV (reference sequence). This CDR3 has 14 residues. The V and J ends lost 3 bases and 2 bases respectively, with 11 bases between them. The CDR3 here is CASSFSFRTYEQYF. The CDR3 nucleotides are TGTGCCAGCAGTTTCAGCTTCCGGACCTACGAGCAGTACTTC.

The table lists this clonotype with a few counts. The CDR3 reads CASSGSGATLFF. In DNA, the CDR3 is TGTGCCAGCAGTGGATCGGGGGCAACACTGTTTTTT. This chain joins TRBV2 and TRBJ1-4; tentative D call: TRBD1 (6 bases). The ends were cut back, 4 bases at V and 13 bases at J, with 13 bases in the middle. The CDR3 runs to 12 residues. CDR1 is SNHLY and CDR2 is FYNNEI in the germline V gene. Full variable domain (remainder filled in from reference TRBV2 and TRBJ1-4): EPEVTQTPSHQVTQMGQEVILRCVPISNHLYFYWYRQILGQKVEFLVSFYNNEISEKSEIFDDQFSVERPDGSNFTLKIRSTKLEDSAMYFCASSGSGATLFFGSGTQLSVL.

This chain links TRBV5-6 with TRBJ1-4, with a weak D call TRBD1 (5 bases). The length of the CDR3 is 15 residues. CDR1 and CDR2 from the germline V gene are SGHDT and YYEEEE. Trimming left V 0 bases short and J 10 bases short, with 16 bases between. The CDR3: CASSLGGRGRGKLFF. In DNA form, the CDR3 reads TGTGCCAGCAGCTTGGGGGGACGCGGAAGGGGAAAACTGTTTTTT. The full variable domain, its missing parts supplied by reference TRBV5-6 and TRBJ1-4, is DAGVTQSPTHLIKTRGQQVTLRCSPKSGHDTVSWYQQALGQGPQFIFQYYEEEERQRGNFPDRFSGHQFPNYSSELNVNALLLGDSALYLCASSLGGRGRGKLFFGSGTQLSVL.

This clonotype was counted ten times or more. The J gene is TRBJ1-1, the V gene TRBV7-9, with TRBD1 identical over 8 bases. Germline V gene lookup returns CDR1 SEHNR and CDR2 FQNEAQ (reference sequence). The trim removed 5 bases at V and 3 bases at J, leaving 8 bases unmatched. The CDR3 extends over 15 amino acids. The CDR3 DNA is TGTGCCAGCAGCCCCCGACAGGGGTGGGACACTGAAGCTTTCTTT. As protein: CASSPRQGWDTEAFF.